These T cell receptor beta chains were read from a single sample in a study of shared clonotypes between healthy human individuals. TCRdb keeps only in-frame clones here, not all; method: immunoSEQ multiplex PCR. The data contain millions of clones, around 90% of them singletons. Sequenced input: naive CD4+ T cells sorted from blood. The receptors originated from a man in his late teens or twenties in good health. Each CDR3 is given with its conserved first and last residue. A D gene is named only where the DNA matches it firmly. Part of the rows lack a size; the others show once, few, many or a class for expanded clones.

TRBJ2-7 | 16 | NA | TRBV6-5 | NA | CASSYEVGGPPSEQYF | TGTGCCAGCAGTTACGAAGTCGGGGGACCCCCTAGCGAGCAGTACTTC
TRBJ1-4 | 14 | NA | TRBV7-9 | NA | CASSLAQGNEKLFF | TGTGCCAGCAGCTTAGCGCAGGGAAATGAAAAACTGTTTTTT
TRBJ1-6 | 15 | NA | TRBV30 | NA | CAWSALDWDNSPLHF | TGTGCCTGGAGTGCCCTGGACTGGGATAATTCACCCCTCCACTTT
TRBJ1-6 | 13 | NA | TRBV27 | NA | CASKPRLDSPLHF | TGTGCCAGCAAGCCCCGGCTAGATTCACCCCTCCACTTT
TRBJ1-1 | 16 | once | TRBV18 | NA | CASSPPGGRMNTEAFF | TGTGCCAGCTCACCACCCGGGGGGCGGATGAACACTGAAGCTTTCTTT
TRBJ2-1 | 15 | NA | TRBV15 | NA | CATSRDSGINNEQFF | TGTGCCACCAGCAGAGATTCGGGGATTAACAATGAGCAGTTCTTC
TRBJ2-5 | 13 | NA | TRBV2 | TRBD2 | CASRVTSAETQYF | TGTGCCAGCAGGGTAACTAGCGCGGAGACCCAGTACTTC
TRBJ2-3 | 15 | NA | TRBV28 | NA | CASSSLTPEGYTQYF | TGTGCCAGCAGCTCCTTGACCCCGGAGGGGTATACGCAGTATTTT
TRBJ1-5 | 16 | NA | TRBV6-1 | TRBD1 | CASSEYRGRVGQPQHF | TGTGCCAGCAGCGAATACAGGGGTCGGGTAGGTCAGCCCCAGCATTTT
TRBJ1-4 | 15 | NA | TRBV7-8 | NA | CASSATGNSYEKLFF | TGTGCCAGCAGCGCTACAGGGAATTCGTATGAAAAACTGTTTTTT
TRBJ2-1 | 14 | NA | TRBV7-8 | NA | CASRAANSYNEQFF | TGTGCCAGCAGAGCGGCGAACTCCTACAATGAGCAGTTCTTC
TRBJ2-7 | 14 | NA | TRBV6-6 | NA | CASWGPDTTYEQYF | TGTGCCTCCTGGGGGCCCGACACGACCTACGAGCAGTACTTC
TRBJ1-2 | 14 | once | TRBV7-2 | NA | CASSLAGVDYGYTF | TGTGCCAGCAGCTTAGCCGGGGTTGACTATGGCTACACCTTC
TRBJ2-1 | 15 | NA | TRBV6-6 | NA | CASSYSTGSYNEQFF | TGTGCCAGCAGTTACTCAACCGGGAGCTACAATGAGCAGTTCTTC
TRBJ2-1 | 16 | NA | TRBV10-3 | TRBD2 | CATQAGTSGGENEQFF | TGTGCCACCCAGGCCGGGACTAGCGGGGGGGAAAATGAGCAGTTCTTC
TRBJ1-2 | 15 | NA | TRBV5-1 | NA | CASSLSRGARDGYTF | TGCGCCAGCAGCTTGAGCCGGGGGGCGCGGGATGGCTACACCTTC
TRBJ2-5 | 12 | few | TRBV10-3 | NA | CAIGQSQETQYF | TGTGCCATCGGACAGAGCCAAGAGACCCAGTACTTC
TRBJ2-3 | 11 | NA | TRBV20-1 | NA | CSARRVDTQYF | TGCAGTGCTAGACGGGTAGATACGCAGTATTTT
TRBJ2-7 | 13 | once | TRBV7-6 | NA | CASSRIDSYEQYF | TGTGCCAGCAGCCGGATTGACAGCTACGAGCAGTACTTC
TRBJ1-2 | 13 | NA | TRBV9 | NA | CASSVEGVDGYTF | TGTGCCAGCAGCGTAGAAGGGGTTGATGGCTACACCTTC
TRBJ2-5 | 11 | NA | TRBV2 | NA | CASGGGETQYF | TGTGCCTCTGGCGGAGGAGAGACCCAGTACTTC
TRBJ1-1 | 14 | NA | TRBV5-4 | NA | CASSLGPSDTEAFF | TGTGCCAGCAGCCTCGGACCTTCGGACACTGAAGCTTTCTTT
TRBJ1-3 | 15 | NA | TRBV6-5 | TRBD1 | CASRRQGPSGNTIYF | TGTGCCAGCAGACGACAGGGACCCTCTGGAAACACCATATATTTT
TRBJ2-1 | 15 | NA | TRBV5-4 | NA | CASSLEAGSYNEQFF | TGTGCCAGCAGCTTGGAAGCGGGCTCCTACAATGAGCAGTTCTTC
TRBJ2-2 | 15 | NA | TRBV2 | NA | CASRDRSRNTGELFF | TGTGCCAGCAGAGACAGGTCCAGGAACACCGGGGAGCTGTTTTTT
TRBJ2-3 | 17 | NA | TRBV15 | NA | CATSRGAHGARKDTQYF | TGTGCCACCAGCAGAGGGGCACATGGCGCTAGGAAAGATACGCAGTATTTT
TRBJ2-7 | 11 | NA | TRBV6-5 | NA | CASSNRDEQYF | TGTGCCAGCAGTAACAGGGACGAGCAGTACTTC
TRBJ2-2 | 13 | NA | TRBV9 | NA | CASSVVPTGELFF | TGTGCCAGCAGCGTAGTACCTACCGGGGAGCTGTTTTTT
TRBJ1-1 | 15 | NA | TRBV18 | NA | CASSPPGTYRLEAFF | TGTGCCAGCTCACCACCGGGGACATATCGGCTTGAAGCTTTCTTT
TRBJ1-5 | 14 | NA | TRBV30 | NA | CAWSVGSLNQPQHF | TGTGCCTGGAGTGTAGGCAGTCTTAATCAGCCCCAGCATTTT
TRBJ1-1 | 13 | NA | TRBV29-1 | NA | CSVDAGRNTEAFF | TGCAGCGTTGATGCAGGGCGGAACACTGAAGCTTTCTTT
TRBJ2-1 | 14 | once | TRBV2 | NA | CASSEIVWGNEQFF | TGTGCCAGCAGTGAAATAGTCTGGGGCAATGAGCAGTTCTTC
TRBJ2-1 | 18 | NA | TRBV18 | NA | CASSPRTPAGSSYNEQFF | TGTGCCAGCTCACCACGTACCCCCGCAGGGAGCTCCTACAATGAGCAGTTCTTC
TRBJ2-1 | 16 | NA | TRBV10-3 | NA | CAISEPLGGGGNEQFF | TGTGCCATCAGTGAGCCCTTGGGAGGGGGCGGGAATGAGCAGTTCTTC
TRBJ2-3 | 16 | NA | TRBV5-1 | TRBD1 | CASSNYRGPTPDTQYF | TGCGCCAGCAGCAATTACAGGGGTCCCACCCCAGATACGCAGTATTTT
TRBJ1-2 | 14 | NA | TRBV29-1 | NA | CSAEKVRGGTDNTF | TGCAGCGCTGAAAAAGTCAGGGGAGGGACGGACAACACCTTC
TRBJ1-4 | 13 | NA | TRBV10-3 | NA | CAISDRINEKLFF | TGTGCCATCTCAGACAGGATTAATGAAAAACTGTTTTTT
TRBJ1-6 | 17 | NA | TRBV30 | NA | CAWSKWIAAGYNSPLHF | TGTGCCTGGAGTAAGTGGATAGCGGCAGGGTATAATTCACCCCTCCACTTT
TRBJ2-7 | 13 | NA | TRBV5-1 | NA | CASSADSTYEQYF | TGCGCCAGCAGCGCAGACAGTACCTACGAGCAGTACTTC
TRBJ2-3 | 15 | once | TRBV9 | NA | CASSVATVSTDTQYF | TGTGCCAGCAGCGTAGCGACAGTTAGCACAGATACGCAGTATTTT
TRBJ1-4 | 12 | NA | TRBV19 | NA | CASGEGGEKLFF | TGTGCCAGTGGCGAGGGTGGTGAAAAACTGTTTTTT
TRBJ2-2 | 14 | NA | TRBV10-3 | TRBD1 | CAISDRTGTGELFF | TGTGCCATCAGTGATCGGACAGGCACCGGGGAGCTGTTTTTT
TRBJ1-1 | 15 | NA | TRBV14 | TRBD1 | CASSQRTGLWTEAFF | TGTGCCAGCAGCCAACGGACAGGGTTGTGGACTGAAGCTTTCTTT
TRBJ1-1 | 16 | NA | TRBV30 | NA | CAWRSPFFTMNTEAFF | TGTGCCTGGAGAAGTCCCTTCTTTACGATGAACACTGAAGCTTTCTTT
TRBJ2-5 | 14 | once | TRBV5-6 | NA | CASSLGDKGETQYF | TGTGCCAGCAGCTTGGGGGATAAGGGGGAGACCCAGTACTTC
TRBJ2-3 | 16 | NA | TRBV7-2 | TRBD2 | CASSAYLGLAADTQYF | TGTGCCAGCAGCGCGTACTTGGGACTAGCGGCAGATACGCAGTATTTT
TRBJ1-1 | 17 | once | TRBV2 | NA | CASSERQTGFVNTEAFF | TGTGCCAGCAGTGAAAGGCAAACCGGGTTTGTGAACACTGAAGCTTTCTTT
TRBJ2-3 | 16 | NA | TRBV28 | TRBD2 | CASSLASGGAPDTQYF | TGTGCCAGCAGTTTAGCTAGCGGGGGGGCCCCAGATACGCAGTATTTT
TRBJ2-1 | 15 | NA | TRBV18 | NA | CASSPLASSYNEQFF | TGTGCCAGCTCACCACTAGCGAGCTCCTACAATGAGCAGTTCTTC
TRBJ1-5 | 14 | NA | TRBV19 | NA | CASNRGDSNQPQHF | TGTGCCAGTAATCGAGGGGACAGCAATCAGCCCCAGCATTTT
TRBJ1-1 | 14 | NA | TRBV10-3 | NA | CAIRGPDGPTEAFF | TGTGCCATCAGGGGACCAGATGGCCCCACTGAAGCTTTCTTT
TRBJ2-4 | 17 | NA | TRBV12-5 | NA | CASGLMGNLGAKNIQYF | TGTGCTAGTGGTTTGATGGGAAACCTTGGGGCCAAAAACATTCAGTACTTC
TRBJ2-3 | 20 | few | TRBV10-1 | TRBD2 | CASSGTLASGKTTSTDTQYF | TGCGCCAGCAGTGGGACACTCGCTAGCGGGAAGACCACTAGCACAGATACGCAGTATTTT
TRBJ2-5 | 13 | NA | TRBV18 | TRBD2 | CASSAGLQETQYF | TGTGCCAGCTCAGCGGGACTACAAGAGACCCAGTACTTC
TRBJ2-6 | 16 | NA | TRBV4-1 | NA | CASSPAGGSGANVLTF | TGCGCCAGCAGCCCAGCCGGGGGCTCTGGGGCCAACGTCCTGACTTTC
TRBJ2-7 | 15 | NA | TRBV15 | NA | CATSRDVGVGYEQYF | TGTGCCACCAGCAGAGATGTGGGTGTAGGGTACGAGCAGTACTTC
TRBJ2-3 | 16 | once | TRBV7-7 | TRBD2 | CASSPYGGGITDTQYF | TGTGCTAGCAGCCCCTACGGCGGGGGGATCACAGATACGCAGTATTTT
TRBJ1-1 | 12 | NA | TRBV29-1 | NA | CSVDSVNTEAFF | TGCAGCGTGGATTCAGTGAACACTGAAGCTTTCTTT
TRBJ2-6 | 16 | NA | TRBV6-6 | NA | CASSYHLSSGANVLTF | TGTGCCAGCAGTTACCATCTAAGCTCTGGGGCCAACGTCCTGACTTTC
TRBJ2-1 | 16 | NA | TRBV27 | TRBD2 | CASNPSGRGAYNEQFF | TGTGCCAGCAACCCTAGCGGGAGGGGGGCCTACAATGAGCAGTTCTTC